The 24 T cell receptor beta chains below all came from one sample that was sequenced in a study of T cells in Graves' hyperthyroidism and ophthalmopathy. Amplification of TCR beta CDR3 regions used RNA as the template. HTBI primers were employed in a first-round RT-PCR of the TCR CDR3. TCRdb ran MiXCR on the multiplex PCR reads and lists one entry per CDR3 protein. Altogether 500,000 to 650,000 distinct CDR3 sequences are present, roughly 17% being singletons, with the ten largest covering 17%. The specimen was blood. These receptors were obtained from a woman aged 18-29 years with Graves' ophthalmopathy.

This clonotype was seen at least ten times. The chain has TRBV30 and TRBJ2-7; D unresolved. The CDR3 has 12 amino acids. V lost 2 bases and J 0 bases, leaving 5 bases between the germline ends. Germline-derived CDR1 and CDR2 are GTSNPN and SVGIG (reference sequence). In nucleotides, the CDR3 is TGTGCCTGGAGTCCGAACTCCTACGAGCAGTACTTC. It yields the protein CAWSPNSYEQYF. Combining the CDR3 with reference TRBV30 and TRBJ2-7 gives the whole variable domain SQTIHQWPATLVQPVGSPLSLECTVEGTSNPNLYWYRQAAGRGLQLLFYSVGIGQISSEVPQNLSASRPQDRQFILSSKKLLLSDSGFYLCAWSPNSYEQYFGPGTRLTVT.

This chain connects TRBV11-1 to TRBJ1-6, with unresolved D. V lost 5 bases and J 8 bases, leaving 16 bases between the germline ends. CDR1 SGHAT and CDR2 FQDESV come from the germline V gene (reference sequence). The CDR3 length is 15 residues. Written as DNA, the CDR3 is TGTGCCAGCAGCCCTACCGGGAGCAGCTATTCACCCCTCCACTTT. Translation gives CASSPTGSSYSPLHF. The full variable domain, its missing parts supplied by reference TRBV11-1 and TRBJ1-6, is EAEVAQSPRYKITEKSQAVAFWCDPISGHATLYWYRQILGQGPELLVQFQDESVVDDSQLPKDRFSAERLKGVDSTLKIQPAELGDSAMYLCASSPTGSSYSPLHFGNGTRLTVT.

Ten or more counts support this clonotype. This rearrangement joins TRBV7-9 to TRBJ1-2; D is uncertain. Deletions cut 0 bases from V and 3 bases from J, with 5 bases between. The V gene's germline CDR1 is SEHNR and CDR2 FQNEAQ (reference sequence). The CDR3 sequence is 13 residues long. Here the CDR3 DNA reads TGTGCCAGCAGCTTAGCGCCGGACTATGGCTACACCTTC. Encoded protein: CASSLAPDYGYTF.

The table lists this clonotype with a few counts. The gene calls are TRBV6-1 and TRBJ2-3; possible D gene TRBD2, 5 bases. Germline assignment: CDR1 MNHNS and CDR2 SASEGT. Between the trimmed V and J ends, which lost 8 bases and 3 bases, there was a span of 15 bases. This CDR3 has 14 residues. The CDR3 DNA reads TGTGCCAGCGGACGGGGAAAGCCTACAGATACGCAGTATTTT. It encodes CASGRGKPTDTQYF.

The sample holds a few counts of this clonotype. This chain joins TRBV7-3 and TRBJ2-1; 7 nucleotides line up with TRBD2. CDR3 size: 16 residues. V was clipped by 5 bases and J by 1 base; unmatched bases: 8. Germline V gives CDR1 SGHTA, CDR2 FQGTGA. The CDR3 loop is CASSQTLAVSYNEQFF. Written as DNA, the CDR3 is TGTGCCAGCAGCCAGACCCTAGCGGTTTCCTACAATGAGCAGTTCTTC.

Details on this clonotype: A much bigger clone sits one base away, suggesting this may be a read error. CDR3: CASRVSTGGSYGCTF. CDR3 in DNA: TGTGCCAGCAGAGTATCCACAGGGGGAAGCTATGGCTGCACCTTC. The chain combines TRBV27 with TRBJ1-2; 8 nucleotides agree with TRBD1. Per germline, CDR1 MNHEY and CDR2 SMNVEV (reference sequence). The CDR3 is made up of 15 amino acids.

This clonotype was seen a few times. The rearrangement joins TRBV4-1 to TRBJ2-1; D is possibly TRBD2 (7 bases). Germline lookup yields CDR1 MGHRA and CDR2 YSYEKL. The CDR3 runs 17 residues. V lost 0 bases to trimming and J lost 3 bases, with 15 bases between them. The CDR3 region is CASSQDRGGGLYNEQFF. DNA for the CDR3: TGCGCCAGCAGCCAAGATCGAGGGGGGGGCCTCTACAATGAGCAGTTCTTC.

This clonotype turned up a few times. The V gene is TRBV27, the J gene TRBJ1-2; 7 nucleotides align to TRBD1. V was clipped by 6 bases and J by 0 bases; unmatched bases: 4. The CDR3 totals 14 residues. Per germline, CDR1 MNHEY and CDR2 SMNVEV (reference sequence). CDR3 nucleotides: TGTGCCAGCAGGCGGGGACAGTCTAACTATGGCTACACCTTC. It translates to CASRRGQSNYGYTF.

The chain uses TRBV7-8 and TRBJ2-7; the match to TRBD2 covers 14 bases. Germline trimming cut 3 bases from V and 6 bases from J; bases unmatched to any gene: 7. The CDR3 consists of 16 residues. The germline V gene has CDR1 SGHVS and CDR2 FQNEAQ. CDR3 loop: CASSFGSGLAGVEQYF. In nucleotides, the CDR3 is TGTGCCAGCAGCTTCGGCTCGGGACTAGCGGGAGTCGAGCAGTACTTC.

The gene calls are TRBV5-4 and TRBJ2-3; TRBD2 aligns across 10 bases. V lost 4 bases to trimming and J lost 4 bases; unmatched junction nucleotides: 6. CDR1 is SGHNT and CDR2 is YYREEE in the germline V gene (reference sequence). The CDR3 loop spans 15 amino acids. The CDR3 sequence: CASSQGLALADTQYF. In DNA, the CDR3 is TGTGCCAGCAGCCAGGGACTAGCGCTGGCAGATACGCAGTATTTT.

The sample holds many counts of this clonotype. The V call is TRBV9, the J call TRBJ2-7, with TRBD2 matching over 7 bases. V shed 0 bases, J shed 2 bases, and the junction held 14 bases outside the gene matches. Germline loops: CDR1 SGDLS, CDR2 YYNGEE. The CDR3 length is 18 residues. In DNA form, the CDR3 reads TGTGCCAGCAGCGTAGCAGCGGGATCTTTTCCCGGGGCCTACGAGCAGTACTTC. Protein sequence: CASSVAAGSFPGAYEQYF.

The V and J genes are TRBV6-5 and TRBJ1-6; possible D gene TRBD1, 5 bases. This CDR3 spans 19 amino acids. The V and J ends lost 1 base and 0 bases respectively, with 16 bases between them. Per germline, CDR1 MNHEY and CDR2 SVGAGI. The CDR3 nucleotides are TGTGCCAGCAGTTACTTAGGGACGAGGGATAACTCCTATAATTCACCCCTCCACTTT. Its translation is CASSYLGTRDNSYNSPLHF.

The genes are TRBV27 and TRBJ1-2; D unclear. The V gene lost 2 bases and the J gene lost 2 bases, with 9 bases spanning the gap. The CDR3 is 14 amino acids. CDR1 and CDR2 from the germline V gene are MNHEY and SMNVEV (reference sequence). CDR3 region: CASSLRSENYGYTF. The CDR3 bases are TGTGCCAGCAGTTTACGGAGTGAAAACTATGGCTACACCTTC.

This clonotype was picked up one time. J is TRBJ2-7 and V is TRBV6-2 or TRBV6-3; D may be TRBD2 (6 bases). The CDR3 is 17 amino acids. Trimming removed 6 bases from V and 9 bases from J, with 30 bases in between. CDR1 and CDR2 (germline): MNHEY, SVGEGT. CDR3 sequence: CASSSYPGLDPATTQYF. The CDR3, as DNA: TGTGCCAGCAGCTCCTATCCGGGACTCGACCCAGCTACGACGCAGTACTTC.

This clonotype was counted a few times. This rearrangement joins TRBV6-1 to TRBJ1-5, with 10 bases lining up with TRBD1. Germline loops: CDR1 MNHNS, CDR2 SASEGT. This CDR3 region has 16 residues. With V trimmed by 6 bases and J by 0 bases, 5 bases remained unmatched. CDR3 loop: CASSSGQGNSNQPQHF. In nucleotides, the CDR3 is TGTGCCAGCAGCTCGGGACAGGGGAATAGCAATCAGCCCCAGCATTTT.

This clonotype was observed a handful of times. The chain is built from TRBV19 and TRBJ2-7; 10 nucleotides align to TRBD1. With V trimmed by 5 bases and J by 5 bases, 9 bases remained unmatched. CDR1 and CDR2 from the germline V gene are LNHDA and SQIVND (reference sequence). This CDR3 has 15 amino acids. The CDR3 loop is CASSDGGTGDNEQYF. As DNA, the CDR3 is TGTGCCAGTAGTGACGGCGGGACAGGGGACAACGAGCAGTACTTC.

V gene TRBV7-2 combines with J gene TRBJ2-1; tentative D call: TRBD1 (5 bases). The CDR3 is 14 residues long. Per germline, CDR1 SGHTA and CDR2 FQGNSA. V dropped 6 bases and J dropped 9 bases, with 18 bases sitting between them. DNA of the CDR3: TGTGCCAGCAGTGATACCAACAGGTTTAGTGAGCAGTTCTTC. It is translated as CASSDTNRFSEQFF.

This clonotype was counted between two and nine times. For the CDR3, the DNA is TGTGCCATCAGGGGAAAAGGCTACACCTTC. Its translation is CAIRGKGYTF. The chain uses TRBV10-3 and TRBJ1-2; D is unresolved. This CDR3 spans 10 amino acids. Trimming cost V 6 bases and J 8 bases, with 7 bases left between them. Germline-derived CDR1 and CDR2 are ENHRY and SYGVKD.

With regard to this clonotype: Germline is not matched at one junction end, which may reflect a read error. This sequence joins TRBV6-1 and TRBJ2-7; D not certain. The CDR3 has 13 residues. Looked up from germline, CDR1 is MNHNS and CDR2 is SASEGT. CDR3 residues: CASKTVSSHEQYF. DNA of the CDR3: TGTGCCAGCAAGACGGTGAGCTCCCACGAGCAGTACTTC.

The CDR3 loop is CASSQRLGGNTEAFF. The CDR3 bases are TGCGCCAGCAGCCAGAGACTTGGTGGTAACACTGAAGCTTTCTTT. This rearrangement joins TRBV4-1 to TRBJ1-1; D is unresolved. V lost 3 bases to trimming and J lost 2 bases, with 13 bases between them. The CDR3 covers 15 residues. Germline CDR1 MGHRA, CDR2 YSYEKL.

Only a few counts were recorded for this clonotype. V gene TRBV28 combines with J gene TRBJ2-7; 9 bases line up with TRBD1. The V and J ends lost 5 bases and 6 bases, in that order; junction bases with no gene match: 5. Per germline, CDR1 MDHEN and CDR2 SYDVKM. This CDR3 region has 13 residues. The CDR3 coding sequence is TGTGCCAGCAGTCACAGGGGGCTTGGCGAGCAGTACTTC. Protein sequence: CASSHRGLGEQYF.

This clonotype came up many times. The chain employs TRBV5-8 and TRBJ2-1, with D possibly being TRBD1 or TRBD2 (6 bases each). The CDR3 length is 16 residues. V gave up 5 bases and J gave up 5 bases, with 20 bases separating them. From germline, CDR1 is SGHTS and CDR2 YDEGEE. The CDR3 DNA sequence: TGTGCCAGCAGTAATACTCTGAGGGGGGCCGACAATGAGCAGTTCTTC. Its protein product is CASSNTLRGADNEQFF.

This clonotype was seen a handful of times. The chain uses TRBV20-1 and TRBJ2-5; 9 nucleotides match TRBD2. Germline CDR1 is DFQATT and CDR2 is SNEGSKA (reference sequence). This CDR3 has 13 residues. The junction had 2 bases not matched to a gene; V was cut back by 2 bases and J by 4 bases. Here the CDR3 reads CSARTRGGETQYF. The CDR3 DNA follows: TGCAGTGCTAGAACGCGGGGGGGAGAGACCCAGTACTTC.

In this sample, this clonotype turned up once. This chain connects TRBV4-3 to TRBJ2-1; 10 positions agree with TRBD2. Germline CDR1 LGHNA, CDR2 YSLEER. The V gene end was trimmed by 0 bases and the J gene end by 0 bases; junction bases not matched to a gene: 2. The CDR3 extends over 17 amino acids. The CDR3 nucleotides read TGCGCCAGCAGCCAAGAAGCTAGCGGGAGCTCCTACAATGAGCAGTTCTTC. Amino acid sequence: CASSQEASGSSYNEQFF.